This T cell receptor beta chain originates from a study of T cell changes during pregnancy in multiple sclerosis. Sequencing was performed with immunoSEQ multiplex PCR; in TCRdb, only in-frame clones are kept and a portion is missing. The table lists around 110,000 clones, 85% to 95% of them singletons. This clone appeared a few times. This clonotype was obtained from a female donor in good health, enrolled as a control in a pregnancy study. The sequencing used peripheral blood, collected in the third trimester of pregnancy.

The CDR3 DNA reads TGTGCCAGCAGCTTACAGGGGGCGGGTACTGAAGCTTTCTTT. Its protein product is CASSLQGAGTEAFF. The chain carries TRBV13 and TRBJ1-1, with 8 positions matching TRBD1. Germline V gives CDR1 PRHDT, CDR2 FYEKMQ (reference sequence). V trimming: 2 bases; J trimming: 5 bases; junction bases outside the gene matches: 4. This CDR3 region has 14 residues.